This T cell receptor beta chain came from a study of metastatic and nonmetastatic thyroid tumors. Study details: Across peripheral blood and tumor or nodule tissue samples taken from malignant and benign thyroid patients, the repertoires were compared with one another.

Until they underwent thyroid surgery, no patient had received any treatment. Authors' analysis steps: Construction of a distant-metastasis classifier for papillary thyroid cancer relied on CDR3 differences across clinicopathological groups. TCRdb reanalyzed the PCR reads with MiXCR. These V and J calls originate from TCRdb's pipeline instead of the authors' own analysis. Of about 85,000 clones in the sample, roughly 8.6% were seen once. Overall study findings and caveats: Malignant thyroid tumors reportedly had TCR beta diversity that was significantly higher than in benign nodules, in blood and tumor.

J lost 6 bases, V lost 6 bases, and 11 bases had no gene match. This CDR3 spans 14 amino acids. This clone was detected many times. Its specificity is not known. The chain couples TRBV12-3 or TRBV12-4 to TRBJ2-7, with 7 bases lining up with TRBD2. The sequence was collected from a female donor with papillary thyroid cancer or a benign thyroid nodule (not recorded which). Some clones in this sample may be carry-over from other donors' samples. The sample consisted of blood. The CDR3 region is CASRGEGRPAEQYF. The CDR3 nucleotides read TGTGCCAGCAGGGGGGAGGGGCGGCCCGCCGAGCAGTACTTC.